Presented here are 10 T cell receptor beta chains from one specimen sequenced in a study of shared clonotypes between healthy human individuals. The protocol was immunoSEQ multiplex PCR, while the TCRdb copy is restricted to in-frame clones and leaves out a portion. This sample carries about 700,000 clones, about 74% of them seen once, and the ten largest clones take around 1.6%. Sequences were obtained from memory CD4+ T cells sorted from blood. Noted subset: CD45RA-negative fraction. These receptors were taken from a woman aged 25 to 45 in good health.

The V gene is TRBV2, the J gene TRBJ2-4, with D perhaps given as TRBD1 or TRBD2 (5 bases each). V lost 8 bases and J 5 bases, leaving 13 bases between the germline ends. Germline assignment: CDR1 SNHLY and CDR2 FYNNEI. There are 13 residues in the CDR3. The CDR3 sequence: CASSGHVENIQYF. The CDR3 region has the DNA TGTGCCAGCTCGGGGCATGTGGAAAACATTCAGTACTTC.

V is TRBV5-1 and J is TRBJ1-2; D might be TRBD1 (6 bases). The CDR3 is 14 residues long. The V gene lost 7 bases and the J gene lost 7 bases, with 20 bases spanning the gap. Per germline, CDR1 SGHRS and CDR2 YFSETQ. The CDR3 bases are TGCGCCAGCGGGAGAACAGGGAGAGAGAGTGGCTACACCTTC. Its translation is CASGRTGRESGYTF.

Comment on this clone: With a much larger clone just one base away, this may be a read error. The chain combines TRBV2 with TRBJ1-4; tentatively, D is TRBD1 (6 bases). The CDR3 totals 14 residues. Germline assignment: CDR1 SNHLY and CDR2 FYNNEI. V dropped 5 bases and J dropped 1 base, with 8 bases sitting between them. The CDR3 sequence is CASSLQGTNEKLFF. The CDR3 nucleotides are TGTGCCAGCAGTTTACAGGGAACTAATGAAAAACTGTTTTTT.

The sample holds a few counts of this clone. The V and J genes are TRBV28 and TRBJ2-1; 14 bases match TRBD2. Germline CDR1 reads MDHEN; CDR2 reads SYDVKM. The CDR3 totals 16 residues. J lost 9 bases, V lost 1 base, and 5 bases had no gene match. The CDR3 sequence is CASSLLGLAGGTEQFF. CDR3 coding DNA: TGTGCCAGCAGTTTATTAGGACTAGCGGGAGGAACTGAGCAGTTCTTC.

There are a few counts of this clone. The chain is built from TRBV19 and TRBJ2-1; D might be TRBD1 (6 bases). The CDR3 totals 14 residues. Between the trimmed V and J ends, which lost 7 bases and 6 bases, there was a span of 16 bases. Looked up from germline, CDR1 is LNHDA and CDR2 is SQIVND (reference sequence). CDR3 sequence: CASNGRGSINEQFF. As DNA, the CDR3 is TGTGCCAGTAACGGTAGGGGGAGTATCAATGAGCAGTTCTTC.

The rearrangement uses TRBV14 and TRBJ2-3; no reliable D call. The CDR3 consists of 15 residues. V was cut by 0 bases and J by 0 bases, with 7 bases left in between. Germline CDR1 reads SGHDN; CDR2 reads FVKESK. CDR3 in amino acids: CASSQDPWSTDTQYF. The CDR3, as DNA: TGTGCCAGCAGCCAAGACCCCTGGAGCACAGATACGCAGTATTTT.

This clone was counted between two and nine times. The V call is TRBV28, the J call TRBJ1-2; weak D call: TRBD1 (5 bases). Germline CDR1 is MDHEN and CDR2 is SYDVKM. The CDR3 sequence is 12 residues long. V lost 4 bases, J lost 7 bases, and 10 bases lay in between. CDR3 region: CASSSRVVGYTF. The CDR3 coding sequence is TGTGCCAGCAGTTCCAGGGTAGTTGGCTACACCTTC.

The CDR3 sequence is CASSLQGSVQPQHF. Written as DNA, the CDR3 is TGTGCCAGCTCCCTTCAGGGATCGGTTCAGCCCCAGCATTTT. This chain connects TRBV6-9 to TRBJ1-5; possibly TRBD1 for D (5 bases). This CDR3 is 14 amino acids long. Per germline, CDR1 MNHGY and CDR2 SVAAGI. V shed 8 bases and J shed 6 bases, with 17 bases lying between them.

This clone was seen more than once but under ten times. It may be a read error: a sequence one base away is much more abundant. The sample has other DNA sequences that encode this CDR3 too. J is TRBJ2-2 and V is TRBV5-1; 7 nucleotides line up with TRBD1. This CDR3 is built from 14 residues. With V trimmed by 4 bases and J by 4 bases, 4 bases remained unmatched. The germline gives CDR1 SGHRS, CDR2 YFSETQ. DNA of the CDR3: TGCGCCAGCAGCCCCGGGACAGTCACCGGGGAGCTGTTTTTT. This codes for CASSPGTVTGELFF.

This clone was seen only a few times. The rearrangement uses TRBV5-1 and TRBJ2-2; 7 bases align to TRBD2. The CDR3 loop spans 14 amino acids. The V and J ends lost 9 bases and 0 bases, in that order; junction bases with no gene match: 5. CDR1 is SGHRS, CDR2 YFSETQ, per germline. The CDR3 coding sequence is TGCGCCATAGGAGCGGGAACGAACACCGGGGAGCTGTTTTTT. Its protein product is CAIGAGTNTGELFF. The whole variable domain, remainder taken from reference TRBV5-1 and TRBJ2-2, is KAGVTQTPRYLIKTRGQQVTLSCSPISGHRSVSWYQQTPGQGLQFLFEYFSETQRNKGNFPGRFSGRQFSNSRSEMNVSTLELGDSALYLCAIGAGTNTGELFFGEGSRLTVL.